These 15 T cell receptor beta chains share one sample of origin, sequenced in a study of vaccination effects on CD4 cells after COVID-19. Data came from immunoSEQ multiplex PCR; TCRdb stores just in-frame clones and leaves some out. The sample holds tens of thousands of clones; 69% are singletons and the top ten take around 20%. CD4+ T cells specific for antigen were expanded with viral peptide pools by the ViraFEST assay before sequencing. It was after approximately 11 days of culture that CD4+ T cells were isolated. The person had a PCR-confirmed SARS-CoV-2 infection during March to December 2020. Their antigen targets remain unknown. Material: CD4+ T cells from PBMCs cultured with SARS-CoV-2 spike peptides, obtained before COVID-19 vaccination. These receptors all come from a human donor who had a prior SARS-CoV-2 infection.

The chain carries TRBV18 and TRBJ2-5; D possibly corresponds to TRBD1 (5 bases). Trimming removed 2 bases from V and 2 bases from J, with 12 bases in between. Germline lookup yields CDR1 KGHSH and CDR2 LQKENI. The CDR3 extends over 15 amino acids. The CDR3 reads CASSPSTVVQETQYF. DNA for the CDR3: TGTGCCAGCTCACCATCGACAGTCGTTCAAGAGACCCAGTACTTC. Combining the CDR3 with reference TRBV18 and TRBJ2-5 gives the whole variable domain NAGVMQNPRHLVRRRGQEARLRCSPMKGHSHVYWYRQLPEEGLKFMVYLQKENIIDESGMPKERFSAEFPKEGPSILRIQQVVRGDSAAYFCASSPSTVVQETQYFGPGTRLLVL.

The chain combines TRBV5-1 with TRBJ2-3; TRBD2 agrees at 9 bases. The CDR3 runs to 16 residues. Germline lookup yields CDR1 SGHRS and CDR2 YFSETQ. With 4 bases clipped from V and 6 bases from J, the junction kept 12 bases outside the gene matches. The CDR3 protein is CASSPRASGVGDTQYF. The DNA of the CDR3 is TGCGCCAGCAGCCCCAGGGCTAGCGGGGTAGGGGATACGCAGTATTTT. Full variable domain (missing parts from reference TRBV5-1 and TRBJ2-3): KAGVTQTPRYLIKTRGQQVTLSCSPISGHRSVSWYQQTPGQGLQFLFEYFSETQRNKGNFPGRFSGRQFSNSRSEMNVSTLELGDSALYLCASSPRASGVGDTQYFGPGTRLTVL.

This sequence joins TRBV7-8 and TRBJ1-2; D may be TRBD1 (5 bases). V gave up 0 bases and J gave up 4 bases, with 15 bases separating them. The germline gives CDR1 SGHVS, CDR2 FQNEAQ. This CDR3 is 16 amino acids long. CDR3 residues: CASSLALWGGAYGYTF. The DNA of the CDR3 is TGTGCCAGCAGCTTAGCGCTATGGGGGGGTGCCTATGGCTACACCTTC.

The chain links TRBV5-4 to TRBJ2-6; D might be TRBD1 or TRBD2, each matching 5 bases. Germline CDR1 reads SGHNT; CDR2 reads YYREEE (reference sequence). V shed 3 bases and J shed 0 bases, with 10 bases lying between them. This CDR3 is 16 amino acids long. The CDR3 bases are TGTGCCAGCAGCTGGGGACGGGACTCTGGGGCCAACGTCCTGACTTTC. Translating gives CASSWGRDSGANVLTF.

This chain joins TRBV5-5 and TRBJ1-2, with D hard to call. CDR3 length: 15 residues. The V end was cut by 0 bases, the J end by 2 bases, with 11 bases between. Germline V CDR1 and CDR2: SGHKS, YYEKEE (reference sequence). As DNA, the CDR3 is TGTGCCAGCAGCTTGGGTATGGGAGCCAACTATGGCTACACCTTC. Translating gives CASSLGMGANYGYTF.

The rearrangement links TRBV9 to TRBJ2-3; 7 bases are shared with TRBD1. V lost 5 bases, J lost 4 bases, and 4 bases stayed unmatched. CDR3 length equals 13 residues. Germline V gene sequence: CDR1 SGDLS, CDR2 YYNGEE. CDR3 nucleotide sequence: TGTGCCAGCAGTGCGACAGGGTCAGATACGCAGTATTTT. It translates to CASSATGSDTQYF.

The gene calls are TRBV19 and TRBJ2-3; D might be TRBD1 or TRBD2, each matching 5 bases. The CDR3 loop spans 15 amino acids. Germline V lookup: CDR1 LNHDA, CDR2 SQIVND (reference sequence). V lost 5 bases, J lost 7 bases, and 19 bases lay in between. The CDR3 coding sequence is TGTGCCAGTAGTCCCGGTAGCAGGGAGTACAATACGCAGTATTTT. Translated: CASSPGSREYNTQYF.

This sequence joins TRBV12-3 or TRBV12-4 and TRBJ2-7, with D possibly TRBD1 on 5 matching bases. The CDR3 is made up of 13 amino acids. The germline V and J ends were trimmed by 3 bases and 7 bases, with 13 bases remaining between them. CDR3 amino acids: CASSFWGQKEQYF. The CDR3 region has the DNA TGTGCCAGCAGTTTTTGGGGCCAGAAAGAGCAGTACTTC.

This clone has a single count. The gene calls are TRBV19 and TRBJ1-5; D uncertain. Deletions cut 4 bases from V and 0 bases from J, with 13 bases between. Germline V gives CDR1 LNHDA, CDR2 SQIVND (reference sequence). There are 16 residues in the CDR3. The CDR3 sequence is CASSNGSSYSNQPQHF. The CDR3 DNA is TGTGCCAGTAGTAACGGGAGCTCTTATAGCAATCAGCCCCAGCATTTT. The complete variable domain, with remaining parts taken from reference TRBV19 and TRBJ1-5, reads DGGITQSPKYLFRKEGQNVTLSCEQNLNHDAMYWYRQDPGQGLRLIYYSQIVNDFQKGDIAEGYSVSREKKESFPLTVTSAQKNPTAFYLCASSNGSSYSNQPQHFGDGTRLSIL.

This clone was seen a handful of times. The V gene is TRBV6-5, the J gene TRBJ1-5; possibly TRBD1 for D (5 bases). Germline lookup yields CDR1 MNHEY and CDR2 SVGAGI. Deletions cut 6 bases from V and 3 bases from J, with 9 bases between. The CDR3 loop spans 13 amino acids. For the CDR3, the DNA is TGTGCCAGCAGGGGACTGCTCAATCAGCCCCAGCATTTT. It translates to CASRGLLNQPQHF.

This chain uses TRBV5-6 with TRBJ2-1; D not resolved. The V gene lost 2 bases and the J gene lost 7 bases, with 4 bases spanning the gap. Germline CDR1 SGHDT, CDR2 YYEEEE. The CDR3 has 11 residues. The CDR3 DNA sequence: TGTGCCAGCAGCTTATGGAATGAGCAGTTCTTC. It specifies CASSLWNEQFF.

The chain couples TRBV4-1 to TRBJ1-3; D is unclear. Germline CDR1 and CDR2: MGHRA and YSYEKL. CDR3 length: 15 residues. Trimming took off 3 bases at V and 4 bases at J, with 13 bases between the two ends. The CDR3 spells CASSHLFAVGNTIYF. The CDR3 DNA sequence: TGCGCCAGCAGCCACCTTTTTGCGGTGGGAAACACCATATATTTT.

The CDR3: CASSFPGLIQETQYF. CDR3 nucleotides: TGTGCCAGCAGCTTTCCGGGACTGATCCAAGAGACCCAGTACTTC. The rearrangement uses TRBV5-6 and TRBJ2-5, with D maybe TRBD2 (6 bases). The CDR3 loop spans 15 amino acids. In germline, CDR1 is SGHDT, CDR2 YYEEEE. V gave up 2 bases and J gave up 1 base, with 12 bases separating them. Full variable domain (missing parts from reference TRBV5-6 and TRBJ2-5): DAGVTQSPTHLIKTRGQQVTLRCSPKSGHDTVSWYQQALGQGPQFIFQYYEEEERQRGNFPDRFSGHQFPNYSSELNVNALLLGDSALYLCASSFPGLIQETQYFGPGTRLLVL.

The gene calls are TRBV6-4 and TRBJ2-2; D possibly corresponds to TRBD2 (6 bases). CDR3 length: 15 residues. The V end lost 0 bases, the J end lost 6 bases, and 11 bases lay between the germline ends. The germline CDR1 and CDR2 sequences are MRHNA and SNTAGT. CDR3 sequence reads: CASSDSSSVAGELFF. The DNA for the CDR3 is TGTGCCAGCAGTGACTCGTCTAGCGTCGCCGGGGAGCTGTTTTTT.

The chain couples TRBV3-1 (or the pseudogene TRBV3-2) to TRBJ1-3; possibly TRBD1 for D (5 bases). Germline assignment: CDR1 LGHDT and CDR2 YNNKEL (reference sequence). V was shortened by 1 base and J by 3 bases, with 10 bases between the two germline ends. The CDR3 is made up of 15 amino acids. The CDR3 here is CASSQVYRRGNTIYF. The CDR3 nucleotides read TGTGCCAGCAGCCAAGTCTACAGGCGTGGAAACACCATATATTTT.